The entry below gives a single T cell receptor beta chain sequence along with its context. As yet, its antigen is unknown. The CDR3 spans 15 residues. The V gene's germline CDR1 is SGHDN and CDR2 FVKESK. Trimming cost V 3 bases and J 2 bases; bases outside gene matches: 4. These data belong to a study of shared clonotypes between healthy human individuals. Background on the study: Aged 18 to 49, the donors were a couple of women and a few men. Study-level findings and limits: In having few donors, the study represented limited genetic and exposure-history diversity.

Sequencing used immunoSEQ multiplex PCR; TCRdb keeps in-frame clones, though not all of them. The sample includes about 1 million clones, around 82% of them seen just once. The specimen sequenced was memory CD4+ T cells from PBMCs. Documented subset: CD45RA-negative fraction. This receptor was obtained from a man aged 18 to 30 in good health. Some clones in this sample may be carry-over from other donors' samples. J is TRBJ2-3 and V is TRBV14; 8 nucleotides match TRBD1. CDR3 sequence reads: CASSQRQGNTDTQYF. The DNA of the CDR3 is TGTGCCAGCAGCCAGAGACAGGGGAACACAGATACGCAGTATTTT.